Listed below are T cell receptor beta chains from one sample, sequenced in a study of radiation and T cells in renal cell carcinoma. The repertoire was sequenced with immunoSEQ multiplex PCR; TCRdb's copy has only in-frame clones and lacks some. The table has 100,000 to 150,000 clones, roughly four fifths seen once. This material consisted of blood, taken from a patient whose treatment included radiotherapy and nephrectomy. The receptors originated from a man in his forties or fifties with renal cell carcinoma. The CDR3 runs from the conserved cysteine through the conserved F or W. The order of the fields is V gene, clone size, CDR3 length, D gene, J gene, CDR3 protein, CDR3 DNA. The D gene is left open where the match is weak. Size tells how often a clone was seen (once, few, many) or the class of an expanded clone, and some rows leave it out.

TRBV7-9	-	12	-	TRBJ2-3	CASSLETGTQYF	TGTGCCAGCAGCTTAGAGACGGGTACGCAGTATTTT
TRBV10-1	many	13	-	TRBJ2-3	CASSLGATDTQYF	TGCGCCAGCAGTTTGGGAGCGACAGATACGCAGTATTTT
TRBV10-3	-	15	-	TRBJ2-5	CAISTPTRGQETQYF	TGTGCCATCAGCACCCCGACTAGAGGCCAAGAGACCCAGTACTTC
TRBV27	-	15	TRBD1	TRBJ1-6	CASTTGASYNSPLHF	TGTGCCAGCACCACAGGGGCATCATATAATTCACCCCTCCACTTT
TRBV28	-	16	-	TRBJ1-3	CASSITGGHTGNTIYF	TGTGCCAGCAGTATCACGGGGGGCCATACTGGAAACACCATATATTTT
TRBV7-8	-	17	-	TRBJ1-2	CASSLGGIFRTDYGYTF	TGTGCCAGCAGCTTAGGGGGTATCTTTCGGACTGACTATGGCTACACCTTC
TRBV21-1	-	15	-	TRBJ1-1	CASSKAGTDNTEAFF	TGTGCCAGCAGCAAAGCCGGGACAGATAACACTGAAGCTTTCTTT
TRBV10-3	-	15	-	TRBJ2-1	CAISESRAGGNEQFF	TGTGCCATCAGTGAGTCTAGGGCAGGGGGGAATGAGCAGTTCTTC
TRBV6-1	-	15	TRBD1	TRBJ2-5	CASRAGTGRGETQYF	TGTGCCAGCAGGGCCGGGACAGGCCGCGGAGAGACCCAGTACTTC
TRBV9	few	18	-	TRBJ2-2	CASSVVEDGVPYTGELFF	TGTGCCAGCAGCGTAGTAGAGGACGGAGTCCCGTACACCGGGGAGCTGTTTTTT